The next 20 T cell receptor beta chains were all read from a single sample in a study of T cells in Graves' hyperthyroidism and ophthalmopathy. TCR beta CDR3 regions were amplified from RNA transcripts. The TCR CDR3 first-round RT-PCR relied on the HTBI primer set. MiXCR, run by TCRdb on the multiplex PCR reads, gives a single entry per CDR3 protein. Found here are around 350,000 distinct CDR3 sequences, about 13% of them singletons; the top ten hold around 9.2%. The sequenced material came from blood. The receptor set was obtained from a woman aged 18-29 years with Graves' hyperthyroidism.

In this sample, this clonotype turned up a few times. The chain couples TRBV2 to TRBJ2-3; either TRBD1 or TRBD2 may supply D (5 bases each). Germline values: CDR1 SNHLY, CDR2 FYNNEI. This CDR3 region has 15 residues. V dropped 11 bases and J dropped 0 bases, with 18 bases sitting between them. In nucleotides, the CDR3 is TGTGCCGTACACCGGGACCCTGCCAGCACAGATACGCAGTATTTT. Its translation is CAVHRDPASTDTQYF.

Concerning this clonotype itself: The junction does not match germline at one end; this may be a read error. J is TRBJ1-3 and V is TRBV11-2; D may be TRBD1 (6 bases). Germline lookup yields CDR1 SGHAT and CDR2 FQNNGV. The CDR3 extends over 16 amino acids. The CDR3 bases are TGTGCCAGCAGCTGGACTATAACAGGGATTGGAAACGCCATATATTTT. This encodes CASSWTITGIGNAIYF.

The table lists this clonotype with many counts. This chain connects TRBV10-3 to TRBJ2-2, with D possibly called TRBD1 or TRBD2 (6 bases each). Per the germline V gene, CDR1 is ENHRY and CDR2 is SYGVKD. V lost 6 bases and J lost 3, with 29 bases in between. The CDR3 totals 20 residues. The CDR3 protein is CAISTRPGTGGKGDTGELFF. The DNA of the CDR3 is TGTGCCATCAGCACACGTCCAGGGACGGGCGGGAAGGGGGACACCGGGGAGCTGTTTTTT.

This clonotype has just a few counts. This chain uses TRBV18 with TRBJ1-2; no reliable D call. CDR3 length equals 19 residues. Germline V gene lookup returns CDR1 KGHSH and CDR2 LQKENI. Trimming took off 3 bases at V and 1 base at J, with 24 bases between the two ends. In DNA form, the CDR3 reads TGTGCCAGCTCACCTACCCCCGGACGGTTGTTCGTATTTAACTATGGCTACACCTTC. This sequence encodes CASSPTPGRLFVFNYGYTF.

The J gene is TRBJ2-2, the V gene TRBV3-1; tentative D call: TRBD1 (6 bases). Trimming stripped 0 bases from V and 5 bases from J, with 16 bases between. There are 17 residues in the CDR3. CDR1 and CDR2 from the germline V gene are LGHDT and YNNKEL (reference sequence). In DNA, the CDR3 is TGTGCCAGCAGCCAAGAGGGAGCAGGGGCGGGTACCGGGGAGCTGTTTTTT. This gives the protein CASSQEGAGAGTGELFF.

The genes are TRBV6-2 or TRBV6-3 and TRBJ2-3, with 9 bases aligning to TRBD2. The J segment lost 0 bases and the V segment lost 6 bases, leaving 10 bases of the junction unmatched. CDR1 is MNHEY and CDR2 is SVGEGT in the germline V gene. The CDR3 has 17 residues. As DNA, the CDR3 is TGTGCCAGCAGCCGACGTGGTAGCGGGGGAAGCACAGATACGCAGTATTTT. The encoded protein is CASSRRGSGGSTDTQYF.

Only a few counts were recorded for this clonotype. The chain is built from TRBV6-4 and TRBJ1-6, with unresolved D. Germline assignment: CDR1 MRHNA and CDR2 SNTAGT. This CDR3 comprises 13 residues. Trimming removed 6 bases at V and 6 bases at J, with 9 bases between. DNA for the CDR3: TGTGCCAGCAGACAGACGAGTAATTCACCCCTCCACTTT. It specifies CASRQTSNSPLHF.

This clonotype was seen many times. J is TRBJ1-6 and V is TRBV2; D not certain. The CDR3 runs to 16 residues. Germline V gene data show CDR1 as SNHLY and CDR2 as FYNNEI. Trimming cost V 2 bases and J 0 bases, with 8 bases left between them. Here the CDR3 reads CASSEPRSSYNSPLHF. DNA of the CDR3: TGTGCCAGCAGTGAACCCAGAAGCTCCTATAATTCACCCCTCCACTTT.

This clonotype was picked up many times. The rearrangement links TRBV12-3 or TRBV12-4 to TRBJ2-1, with 12 bases aligning to TRBD2. The CDR3 loop spans 14 amino acids. V shed 7 bases, J shed 6 bases, and the junction held 4 bases outside the gene matches. This chain's CDR3 is CASMTSGSVNEQFF. The CDR3 nucleotides read TGTGCCAGCATGACTAGCGGGAGTGTCAATGAGCAGTTCTTC.

This clonotype was found many times. The V and J genes are TRBV2 and TRBJ1-4; D uncertain. Trimming pared 0 bases from V and 6 bases from J, leaving 14 bases between. This CDR3 has 16 residues. The germline CDR1 and CDR2 sequences are SNHLY and FYNNEI. CDR3 bases: TGTGCCAGCAGTGAAGCGTTAGGGTTCGGGGATGAAAAACTGTTTTTT. Protein product: CASSEALGFGDEKLFF.

The genes are TRBV24-1 and TRBJ2-5; the match to TRBD2 covers 12 bases. V shed 1 base, J shed 3 bases, and the junction held 5 bases outside the gene matches. Germline V lookup: CDR1 KGHDR, CDR2 SFDVKD. The length of the CDR3 is 17 residues. Here the CDR3 DNA reads TGTGCCACCAGTGATTTAGGGACTAGCGGGTCAGAAGAGACCCAGTACTTC. Translated: CATSDLGTSGSEETQYF.

In its sample, this clonotype was seen many times. J is TRBJ2-7 and V is TRBV18, with TRBD1 as a possible D gene (5 bases). The V end was cut by 2 bases, the J end by 6 bases, with 14 bases between. This CDR3 region has 14 residues. Germline CDR1 reads KGHSH; CDR2 reads LQKENI. Here the CDR3 reads CASSPTGRSGEQYF. CDR3 coding DNA: TGTGCCAGCTCACCAACAGGACGATCCGGCGAGCAGTACTTC.

This clonotype was counted ten times or more. The CDR3 sequence is CSARHPGGNTIYF. CDR3 nucleotides: TGCAGTGCTCGACATCCGGGTGGAAACACCATATATTTT. The chain employs TRBV20-1 and TRBJ1-3; no definite D call. CDR3 size: 13 residues. Looked up from germline, CDR1 is DFQATT and CDR2 is SNEGSKA (reference sequence). V shed 5 bases and J shed 3 bases, with 11 bases lying between them.

In its sample, this clonotype was seen many times. The chain uses TRBV20-1 and TRBJ1-1; D gene uncertain. The germline V gene has CDR1 DFQATT and CDR2 SNEGSKA (reference sequence). Trimming stripped 0 bases from V and 5 bases from J, with 13 bases between. This CDR3 is built from 14 residues. CDR3 loop: CSARDNPGRTEAFF. CDR3 coding DNA: TGCAGTGCTAGAGATAATCCGGGGAGGACTGAAGCTTTCTTT.

This clonotype was counted ten times or more. The J gene is TRBJ1-2, the V gene TRBV4-3, with TRBD1 identical over 8 bases. Germline-derived CDR1 and CDR2 are LGHNA and YSLEER. The CDR3 contains 14 residues. V gave up 2 bases and J gave up 7 bases; unmatched junction bases: 6. The CDR3 DNA follows: TGCGCCAGCAGCCAATTAACAGGGGGAAGTGGCTACACCTTC. Protein sequence: CASSQLTGGSGYTF.

V gene TRBV2 combines with J gene TRBJ2-7, with TRBD1 identical over 8 bases. Per germline, CDR1 SNHLY and CDR2 FYNNEI. After removal of 7 bases from V and 3 bases from J, the junction contained 8 bases not matched to a gene. The CDR3 has 14 amino acids. The CDR3: CASKQGQANYEQYF. In nucleotides, the CDR3 is TGTGCCAGCAAGCAGGGACAGGCAAACTACGAGCAGTACTTC. The variable domain in full, with the rest retrieved from reference TRBV2 and TRBJ2-7, is EPEVTQTPSHQVTQMGQEVILRCVPISNHLYFYWYRQILGQKVEFLVSFYNNEISEKSEIFDDQFSVERPDGSNFTLKIRSTKLEDSAMYFCASKQGQANYEQYFGPGTRLTVT.

This clonotype has ten or more counts. This sequence joins TRBV7-9 and TRBJ2-2; D call uncertain. Germline loops: CDR1 SEHNR, CDR2 FQNEAQ (reference sequence). The CDR3 totals 14 residues. The V gene lost 7 bases and the J gene lost 4 bases, with 13 bases spanning the gap. Here the CDR3 DNA reads TGTGCCAGCACCCTCGATCCAGGCACCGGGGAGCTGTTTTTT. Protein product: CASTLDPGTGELFF.

The rearrangement uses TRBV19 and TRBJ1-3, with a weak D call TRBD1 (5 bases). Germline loops: CDR1 LNHDA, CDR2 SQIVND (reference sequence). V shed 5 bases and J shed 0 bases, with 20 bases lying between them. The CDR3 is made up of 18 amino acids. The CDR3 here is CASSPGFGTASSGNTIYF. CDR3 bases: TGTGCCAGTAGTCCCGGTTTCGGGACGGCAAGCTCTGGAAACACCATATATTTT. Looking up the rest from reference TRBV19 and TRBJ1-3 gives the full variable domain: DGGITQSPKYLFRKEGQNVTLSCEQNLNHDAMYWYRQDPGQGLRLIYYSQIVNDFQKGDIAEGYSVSREKKESFPLTVTSAQKNPTAFYLCASSPGFGTASSGNTIYFGEGSWLTVV.

A few counts support this clonotype. This chain connects TRBV6-2 or TRBV6-3 to TRBJ2-1, with D unresolved. V gave up 5 bases and J gave up 6 bases, with 14 bases separating them. The CDR3 runs 14 residues. The V gene's germline CDR1 is MNHEY and CDR2 SVGEGT. The chain's CDR3 is CASSPLVWFNEQFF. CDR3 coding DNA: TGTGCCAGCAGTCCTCTAGTTTGGTTCAATGAGCAGTTCTTC.

This clonotype came up a few times. The chain has TRBV7-9 and TRBJ2-2, with D tentatively TRBD1 (6 bases). The germline V gene encodes CDR1 SEHNR and CDR2 FQNEAQ (reference sequence). CDR3 length equals 15 residues. V was pared by 5 bases and J by 0 bases, with 10 bases between. This CDR3 is CASSLGTTNTGELFF. The CDR3 DNA follows: TGTGCCAGCAGCCTCGGGACAACGAACACCGGGGAGCTGTTTTTT. Filled out from reference TRBV7-9 and TRBJ2-2, the complete variable domain reads DTGVSQNPRHKITKRGQNVTFRCDPISEHNRLYWYRQTLGQGPEFLTYFQNEAQLEKSRLLSDRFSAERPKGSFSTLEIQRTEQGDSAMYLCASSLGTTNTGELFFGEGSRLTVL.